This T cell receptor (beta chain) was profiled in a study of T-cell memory formation after mild COVID-19. The CDR3 has 15 amino acids. The V gene end was trimmed by 4 bases and the J gene end by 3 bases; junction bases not matched to a gene: 7. Germline CDR1 and CDR2: MNHEY and SVGAGI. A single record per CDR3 protein comes from TCRdb applying MiXCR to the 5' RACE reads. Of some 150,000 distinct CDR3 sequences listed, more than 13% were seen once; the top ten hold around 27%. The receptor comes from an adult woman who had mild COVID-19 (a few samples of this study predate the infection). Cell type and time point are not known. The chain employs TRBV6-5 and TRBJ1-1; the match to TRBD1 covers 8 bases. Sample: PBMCs or a T cell subset sorted from them (not recorded which). CDR3 in amino acids: CASSLSGGWDTEAFF. In nucleotides, the CDR3 is TGTGCCAGCAGTTTATCAGGGGGCTGGGACACTGAAGCTTTCTTT.